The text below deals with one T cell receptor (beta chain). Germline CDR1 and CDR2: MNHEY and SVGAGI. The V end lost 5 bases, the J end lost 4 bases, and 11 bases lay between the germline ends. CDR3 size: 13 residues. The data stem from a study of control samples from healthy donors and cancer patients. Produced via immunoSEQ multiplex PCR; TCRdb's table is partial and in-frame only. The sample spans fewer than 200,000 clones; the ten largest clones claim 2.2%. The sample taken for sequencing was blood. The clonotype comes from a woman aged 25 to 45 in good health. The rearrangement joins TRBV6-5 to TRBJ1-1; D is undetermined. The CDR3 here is CASSPREITEAFF. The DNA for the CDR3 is TGTGCCAGCAGTCCTAGGGAGATCACTGAAGCTTTCTTT.